This TCR beta chain was obtained from a study of cytomegalovirus exposure and HLA in healthy donors. Study details: A data release that came early held around 85 million unique TCRs from HLA-typed donors.

This CDR3 contains 14 residues. The ends lost 4 bases at V and 7 bases at J; junction bases unmatched: 10. Germline CDR1 is SGDLS and CDR2 is YYNGEE. A multiplex PCR was run with 60 Vbeta primers and 13 Jbeta primers. Clones were sequenced by immunoSEQ multiplex PCR, and TCRdb holds only the in-frame ones, with some missing. The sample lists 90,000 to 130,000 clones, more than 65% occurring once. The receptor's source is a young man in good health and CMV-seropositive. The chain joins TRBV9 to TRBJ1-2; 7 bases match TRBD1. Material for sequencing was PBMCs. The CDR3 DNA reads as TGTGCCAGCAGCACTACGGCAGGGGGACGTGGCTACACCTTC. The encoded protein is CASSTTAGGRGYTF. Supplemented by reference TRBV9 and TRBJ1-2, the full variable domain reads DSGVTQTPKHLITATGQRVTLRCSPRSGDLSVYWYQQSLDQGLQFLIQYYNGEERAKGNILERFSAQQFPDLHSELNLSSLELGDSALYFCASSTTAGGRGYTFGSGTRLTVV.